What follows are 10 T cell receptor beta chains derived from one specimen sequenced in a study of T-cell memory formation after mild COVID-19 (dated by TCRdb to the early 2020s). Libraries came from 5' RACE. Instrument used: Illumina NovaSeq 6000. The public reads were reprocessed in TCRdb via fastp at Q25 and MiXCR, keeping in-frame beta chains. Entries are consolidated by CDR3 protein sequence, retaining the most common genes and DNA. The sample table contains 250,000 to 350,000 distinct CDR3 sequences; only one count was recorded for about 15% of them. The ten largest clonotypes hold 22% of the sample. Material for sequencing was PBMCs or a T cell subset sorted from them (not recorded which). Receptors originate from a man aged 18 to 29 who had mild COVID-19 (a few samples of this study predate the infection). The sample titles of this study are shuffled in the database, so cell type and time point are left out; the donor was told from shared clones.

The table lists this clonotype with a few counts. The rearrangement joins TRBV10-3 to TRBJ2-5, with D possibly being TRBD1 (5 bases). V was pared by 2 bases and J by 1 base, with 8 bases between. The germline CDR1 and CDR2 sequences are ENHRY and SYGVKD. The CDR3 contains 14 residues. Here the CDR3 reads CAISEPDSQETQYF. The CDR3 DNA reads TGTGCCATCAGTGAGCCAGACAGCCAAGAGACCCAGTACTTC.

This chain joins TRBV18 and TRBJ1-5, with D unclear. The length of the CDR3 is 16 residues. Germline CDR1 reads KGHSH; CDR2 reads LQKENI. Trimming shortened V by 1 base and J by 0 bases, and 10 bases separated the two germline ends. The CDR3 is CASSPQRQISNQPQHF. DNA of the CDR3: TGTGCCAGCTCACCACAAAGGCAGATTAGCAATCAGCCCCAGCATTTT.

This clonotype was observed a handful of times. This chain links TRBV28 with TRBJ2-7; 8 bases map to TRBD2. V was clipped by 6 bases and J by 3 bases; unmatched bases: 7. The CDR3 length is 14 residues. CDR1 and CDR2 (germline): MDHEN, SYDVKM. For the CDR3, the DNA is TGTGCCAGCAGCGCCCCGGGGGGGGTCTACGAGCAGTACGTC. It specifies CASSAPGGVYEQYV.

Ten or more counts support this clonotype. The chain uses TRBV5-1 and TRBJ1-5; 8 bases match TRBD1. Germline CDR1 and CDR2: SGHRS and YFSETQ. This CDR3 is built from 15 residues. The junction had 3 bases not matched to a gene; V was cut back by 0 bases and J by 4 bases. The CDR3 protein is CASSLDGQGNQPQHF. Here the CDR3 DNA reads TGCGCCAGCAGCTTGGATGGACAGGGTAATCAGCCCCAGCATTTT.

The CDR3 sequence is CASSAQGTNTEAFF. The CDR3 DNA sequence: TGCGCCAGCAGCGCACAGGGGACGAACACTGAAGCTTTCTTT. The chain is built from TRBV5-1 and TRBJ1-1; TRBD1 matches 7 bases. The CDR3 runs 14 residues. V was clipped by 4 bases and J by 1 base; unmatched bases: 4. Germline values: CDR1 SGHRS, CDR2 YFSETQ. Full variable domain (rest looked up from reference TRBV5-1 and TRBJ1-1): KAGVTQTPRYLIKTRGQQVTLSCSPISGHRSVSWYQQTPGQGLQFLFEYFSETQRNKGNFPGRFSGRQFSNSRSEMNVSTLELGDSALYLCASSAQGTNTEAFFGQGTRLTVV.

The chain uses TRBV6-2 or TRBV6-3 and TRBJ2-3, with 12 bases lining up with TRBD1. The CDR3 is 18 residues long. Germline CDR1 MNHEY, CDR2 SVGEGT. V was clipped by 2 bases and J by 8 bases; unmatched bases: 14. The DNA for the CDR3 is TGTGCCAGCAGTTACACGGTGGGACAGGGGGCATTAGCAGTTACGCAGTATTTT. Protein sequence: CASSYTVGQGALAVTQYF.

V usage is TRBV2 and J usage is TRBJ1-5; D might be TRBD1 (6 bases). Deletions cut 3 bases from V and 7 bases from J, with 10 bases between. The CDR3 has 13 residues. CDR1 and CDR2 (germline): SNHLY, FYNNEI. CDR3 in DNA: TGTGCCAGCAGTGAGGGGGCCGGGCAGCCCCAGCATTTT. The encoded protein is CASSEGAGQPQHF. The whole variable domain, remainder taken from reference TRBV2 and TRBJ1-5, is EPEVTQTPSHQVTQMGQEVILRCVPISNHLYFYWYRQILGQKVEFLVSFYNNEISEKSEIFDDQFSVERPDGSNFTLKIRSTKLEDSAMYFCASSEGAGQPQHFGDGTRLSIL.

The chain couples TRBV24-1 to TRBJ2-6; no clear D. The CDR3 has 13 amino acids. The V end was cut by 5 bases, the J end by 4 bases, with 5 bases between. Germline values: CDR1 KGHDR, CDR2 SFDVKD. In DNA, the CDR3 is TGTGCCACCAGTGGAAGAGGGGCCAACGTCCTGACTTTC. It yields the protein CATSGRGANVLTF.

The V gene is TRBV19, the J gene TRBJ1-2, with a tentative D call TRBD1 (5 bases). Germline CDR1 and CDR2: LNHDA and SQIVND (reference sequence). The CDR3 has 15 amino acids. Trimming cost V 5 bases and J 5 bases, with 18 bases left between them. CDR3 bases: TGTGCCAGTAGTCCTTGGCCAGGGAAGGGGTATGGCTACACCTTC. Amino acid sequence: CASSPWPGKGYGYTF.

The gene calls are TRBV7-2 and TRBJ2-6; TRBD1 might be the D (5 bases). CDR3 length equals 16 residues. V shed 5 bases and J shed 3 bases, with 14 bases lying between them. Germline CDR1 SGHTA, CDR2 FQGNSA. The CDR3 DNA is TGTGCCAGCAGCCCCAGTTCCAGGGTTGGGGCCAACGTCCTGACTTTC. This encodes CASSPSSRVGANVLTF.